This T cell receptor (beta chain) was obtained from a study of T cell repertoires in cytomegalovirus infection. Across the whole study: The public TCR beta signatures pointed to both CMV infection and matching HLA type.

Trimming pared 3 bases from V and 6 bases from J, leaving 7 bases between. Germline-derived CDR1 and CDR2 are KGHSH and LQKENI. There are 12 residues in the CDR3. In its sample, this clonotype was seen once. As yet, its antigen is unknown. One entry per CDR3 protein, called by TCRdb with MiXCR from the reads. The repertoire holds roughly 54,000 distinct CDR3 sequences, with 25% to 40% as singletons. Study-level points and caveats: Cumulated frequencies of public TCR beta families served to identify carriers of CMV plus the relevant HLA. It was HLA-C-restricted CMV-specific TCR beta clonotypes that dominated the response ex vivo.

Sequencing input: PBMCs, sequenced either directly or after in vitro stimulation (not recorded which). This chain uses TRBV18 with TRBJ2-3, with D uncertain. This sequence originates from a human donor in good health (CMV status not recorded). Some clones in this sample may be carry-over from other donors' samples. The CDR3 DNA reads TGTGCCAGCTCACCCGATTGGGATACGCAGTATTTT. Translated: CASSPDWDTQYF.